This record concerns one T cell receptor beta chain sequence. Its cognate antigen is unknown. This specimen comes from a study of T cell clones after liver transplantation. This CDR3 region has 13 residues. V was shortened by 1 base and J by 4 bases, with 4 bases between the two germline ends. Germline V gives CDR1 MNHEY, CDR2 SVGAGI. The study's findings and limits: Compared with third party-reactive sequences, donor-reactive ones declined more, independent of withdrawal success.

The assay was immunoSEQ multiplex PCR, and TCRdb's table has in-frame clones only and misses some. In the table there are about 76,000 clones, roughly 80% of which are singletons. This clonotype originated in a human patient who received a liver transplant. The graft donor may have given rise to some T cells. The starting material was CD4+ T cells from blood, obtained at the 22-month timepoint. The chain has TRBV6-5 and TRBJ1-4; no firm D call. The CDR3 DNA sequence: TGTGCCAGCAGTTACTACAGTAATGAAAAACTGTTTTTT. Translating gives CASSYYSNEKLFF.